This T cell receptor (beta chain) was found in a study of blood T cell repertoires in COVID-19. Study summary: From T cells, B-cell-depleted T cells, or PBMCs came the material, which was cDNA or gDNA.

Patients at the Seattle site were enrolled during active infection and followed longitudinally. In the original processing: The authors estimated nucleated cell counts from reference gene primer amplification. Sequencing used immunoSEQ multiplex PCR; TCRdb keeps in-frame clones, though not all of them. From that table come the V and J calls and clone size; the DNA was used to work out D and trimming. The sample yields some 300,000 clones, 86% seen once. The germline gives CDR1 SGHTA, CDR2 FQGNSA. With 7 bases removed from V and 0 bases from J, the gap between germline ends came to 13 bases. The CDR3 runs 15 residues.

The sequence came from a woman aged 70-85 years with COVID-19, enrolled during active disease. Material for sequencing was peripheral blood. This chain uses TRBV7-2 with TRBJ2-4; D is undetermined. The CDR3 nucleotides are TGTGCCAGCACTAAACCGGAGTTAGCCAAAAACATTCAGTACTTC. Its translation: CASTKPELAKNIQYF.